Listed below are T cell receptor beta chains from one sample, sequenced in a study of blood T cells in healthy people across ages. TCRdb reprocessed the 5' RACE reads with MiXCR, giving one entry per CDR3 protein. Found here are around 670,000 distinct CDR3 sequences, 25% to 30% of them singletons; the top ten hold about a sixth. The sequencing input was blood. These receptors were taken from a woman older than 75 in good health. Both conserved end residues are part of each CDR3. A D gene is named only where the DNA matches it firmly. Where a row states a size, it is once, few, many or the class of an expanded clone; other rows omit it.

.	.	TRBV21-1	TRBJ2-5	CASSKWDRGIQETQYF	TGTGCCAGCAGCAAGTGGGACAGGGGGATCCAAGAGACCCAGTACTTC
.	.	TRBV6-1	TRBJ1-1	CASRPRQALEAFF	TGTGCCAGCAGACCCCGACAGGCCCTTGAAGCTTTCTTT
many	.	TRBV5-1	TRBJ2-1	CASSISGTNNEQFF	TGCGCCAGCAGCATTTCCGGGACCAATAATGAGCAGTTCTTC
.	.	TRBV20-1	TRBJ2-5	CSARDRLGGETQYF	TGCAGTGCTAGAGATCGTCTGGGGGGAGAGACCCAGTACTTC
.	.	TRBV20-1	TRBJ1-4	CSAREEGIGYEKLFF	TGCAGTGCTAGAGAAGAGGGGATAGGTTATGAAAAACTGTTTTTT
many	.	TRBV5-5	TRBJ1-2	CASTPRQANYGYTF	TGTGCCAGCACCCCGCGACAAGCTAACTATGGCTACACCTTC
many	TRBD1	TRBV6-5	TRBJ1-6	CASSSPRQGNNSPLHF	TGTGCCAGCAGTTCTCCCCGACAGGGCAATAATTCACCCCTCCACTTT
many	.	TRBV20-1	TRBJ1-6	CSARDPTKAGHSPLHF	TGCAGTGCTAGAGATCCTACAAAGGCAGGCCACTCACCCCTCCACTTT
few	TRBD1	TRBV20-1	TRBJ1-5	CSALIQGAGGNQPQHF	TGCAGTGCTCTCATACAGGGGGCGGGAGGCAATCAGCCCCAGCATTTT
many	.	TRBV20-1	TRBJ1-5	CSARGDFLSNQPQHF	TGCAGTGCTAGAGGGGACTTTCTTAGCAATCAGCCCCAGCATTTT
.	TRBD2	TRBV12-3/TRBV12-4	TRBJ2-3	CASRLAGGRDTQYF	TGTGCCAGCAGGTTAGCGGGAGGAAGAGATACGCAGTATTTT
.	TRBD2	TRBV20-1	TRBJ2-3	CSAYVQAGGSDTQYF	TGCAGTGCTTACGTACAAGCGGGAGGGTCAGATACGCAGTATTTT
many	TRBD1	TRBV5-1	TRBJ2-7	CASSFGQGTYEQYF	TGCGCCAGCAGCTTTGGACAGGGGACCTACGAGCAGTACTTC
many	.	TRBV5-1	TRBJ2-4	CASSLNSAYIQYF	TGCGCCAGCAGCTTGAATTCGGCCTATATTCAGTACTTC
.	TRBD2	TRBV28	TRBJ2-1	CASSQLAGGPGEQFF	TGTGCCAGCAGCCAACTAGCGGGGGGACCTGGAGAGCAGTTCTTC
.	TRBD1	TRBV5-1	TRBJ2-1	CASSDDRGPQFF	TGCGCCAGCAGCGACGACAGGGGGCCCCAGTTCTTC
.	TRBD1	TRBV5-6	TRBJ2-5	CASSRPRTLRDREQTQYF	TGTGCCAGCAGCCGCCCACGAACCTTACGAGACAGGGAACAGACCCAGTACTTC
many	TRBD1	TRBV29-1	TRBJ1-1	CSVEYSGGGNTEAFF	TGCAGCGTTGAATATTCAGGGGGCGGGAACACTGAAGCTTTCTTT
once	.	TRBV30	TRBJ2-7	CALGLGEAYEQYF	TGTGCTTTAGGCTTAGGGGAGGCCTACGAGCAGTACTTC
many	.	TRBV7-2	TRBJ2-7	CASSAQHRYEQYF	TGTGCCAGCAGCGCACAACATCGGTACGAGCAGTACTTC
.	.	TRBV5-1	TRBJ2-1	CASSSPGLGVNERFF	TGCGCCAGCAGCTCCCCAGGACTGGGCGTCAATGAGCGGTTCTTC
.	.	TRBV5-1	TRBJ2-3	CASSLSSNRITDTQYF	TGCGCCAGCAGCTTGAGTAGCAACCGGATCACAGATACGCAGTATTTT
.	.	TRBV5-1	TRBJ2-3	CASSLRPPSRDTQYF	TGCGCCAGCAGCTTGAGGCCACCGTCCAGAGATACGCAGTATTTT
many	TRBD1	TRBV5-6	TRBJ2-5	CASSEGQGQETQYF	TGTGCCAGCAGCGAGGGACAGGGACAAGAGACCCAGTACTTC
many	.	TRBV5-1	TRBJ1-2	CASSLYEDTPYGYTF	TGCGCCAGCAGCCTATATGAAGACACGCCCTATGGCTACACCTTC
many	TRBD1	TRBV7-3	TRBJ2-7	CASSPGQEYNEQYF	TGTGCCAGCAGCCCGGGACAGGAATACAACGAGCAGTACTTC
few	.	TRBV7-6	TRBJ2-2	CASMGTQNTGELFF	TGTGCCAGCATGGGGACGCAAAACACCGGGGAGCTGTTTTTT
many	.	TRBV7-2	TRBJ2-2	CASSPRTDSNTGELFF	TGTGCCAGCAGCCCGCGGACGGATTCGAACACCGGGGAGCTGTTTTTT
few	.	TRBV3-1	TRBJ2-6	CASSRIQDPVLTF	TGTGCCAGCAGCCGAATACAGGACCCCGTCCTGACTTTC
.	.	TRBV30	TRBJ2-7	CAWTQGTYEQYF	TGTGCCTGGACTCAGGGAACCTACGAGCAGTACTTC
many	.	TRBV7-2	TRBJ2-3	CASSLVSGGRTDTQYF	TGTGCCAGCAGCTTAGTTAGTGGGGGGCGGACAGATACGCAGTATTTT
many	TRBD1	TRBV20-1	TRBJ1-2	CSAPRGLDGYTF	TGCAGTGCTCCGAGGGGGCTGGATGGCTACACCTTC
many	.	TRBV4-1	TRBJ2-7	CASSQEEGAREQYF	TGCGCCAGCAGCCAAGAGGAGGGGGCAAGGGAGCAGTACTTC
many	.	TRBV7-6	TRBJ2-1	CASSLDPGEEQFF	TGTGCCAGCAGCTTAGACCCGGGAGAGGAGCAGTTCTTC
many	TRBD1	TRBV7-8	TRBJ2-7	CASSLGRTGGMNEQYF	TGTGCCAGCAGCTTAGGACGGACAGGGGGCATGAACGAGCAGTACTTC
many	.	TRBV20-1	TRBJ2-7	CSARGGQPSYEQYF	TGCAGTGCGAGAGGGGGGCAGCCCTCCTACGAGCAGTACTTC
.	.	TRBV6-1	TRBJ2-2	CASRAVQKDTGELFF	TGTGCCAGCAGGGCCGTTCAGAAGGACACCGGGGAGCTGTTTTTT
many	.	TRBV7-2	TRBJ2-5	CASSLIGLASRYQETQYF	TGTGCCAGCAGCCTCATCGGGCTAGCATCTAGGTACCAAGAGACCCAGTACTTC
many	TRBD2	TRBV12-3/TRBV12-4	TRBJ2-1	CASSEAGGGAYNEQFF	TGTGCCAGCAGTGAGGCGGGGGGAGGGGCCTACAATGAGCAGTTCTTC
many	TRBD1	TRBV12-3/TRBV12-4	TRBJ1-4	CASSLAEPGQGNEKLFF	TGTGCCAGCAGTTTAGCCGAACCGGGACAGGGTAATGAAAAACTGTTTTTT
.	TRBD1	TRBV18	TRBJ1-2	CASSSPGQFFEGYTF	TGTGCCAGCTCATCTCCGGGACAGTTCTTTGAAGGCTACACCTTC
many	.	TRBV7-2	TRBJ2-5	CASSPGRGSQYF	TGTGCCAGCAGCCCCGGACGGGGAAGCCAGTACTTC
.	.	TRBV5-1	TRBJ1-1	CASTQIGGGNTEAFF	TGCGCCAGCACCCAAATAGGGGGGGGGAACACTGAAGCTTTCTTT
.	TRBD1	TRBV7-8	TRBJ1-2	CASSLLRTGDLDGYTF	TGTGCCAGCAGCCTACTACGGACAGGGGATTTAGATGGCTACACCTTC
many	.	TRBV10-3	TRBJ2-1	CAITPTPGHEQFF	TGTGCCATCACTCCGACCCCCGGGCATGAGCAGTTCTTC
.	.	TRBV5-1	TRBJ1-1	CAGSFPKSGEAFF	TGCGCCGGCAGCTTTCCGAAATCTGGTGAAGCTTTCTTT
few	.	TRBV28	TRBJ1-4	CAVSGDWREKLFF	TGTGCGGTGTCCGGGGATTGGCGTGAAAAACTGTTTTTT
many	TRBD1	TRBV7-9	TRBJ2-5	CASTSLRGLNLLQETQYF	TGTGCCAGCACCTCCCTCAGGGGGCTCAACCTATTGCAAGAGACCCAGTACTTC
many	.	TRBV20-1	TRBJ2-5	CSARAMGETQYF	TGCAGTGCTAGAGCAATGGGAGAGACCCAGTACTTC
many	TRBD2	TRBV20-1	TRBJ2-5	CSAKLARETQYF	TGCAGTGCCAAACTAGCGAGAGAGACCCAGTACTTC
few	.	TRBV9	TRBJ2-3	CASSVAPGVGTDTQYF	TGTGCCAGCAGCGTAGCTCCGGGGGTGGGCACAGATACGCAGTATTTT